Reported below is one TCR beta chain. The antigen is undetermined. The gene names here belong to mouse. With the read ending 1 residue before the CDR3 end, the germline J gene is used to fill in that end. This table comes from immunoSEQ multiplex PCR, and its TCRdb copy is limited to in-frame clones, with some not included. The table includes 45,000 to 50,000 clones, around 73% detected once. These data belong to a study of tissue T cells after allogeneic stem cell transplantation. General study points: In patients and mice, blood and spleen missed much of tissue repertoire.

The CDR3 consists of 15 residues. Germline V lookup: CDR1 SGHLS, CDR2 HYDKME. V lost 3 bases, J lost 0 bases, and 2 bases stayed unmatched. The V call is TRBV12-2, the J call TRBJ2-3; 10 bases align to TRBD2. Material for sequencing was sorted cells pooled from one or two spleens. The sequence was obtained from a pool of C57BL/6 mice in good health. The sequenced CDR3 bases are TGTGCCAGCTCTTGGACTGGGGGTAGTGCAGAAACGCTGTAT. Translated: CASSWTGGSAETLY. The entire CDR3 is CASSWTGGSAETLYF.